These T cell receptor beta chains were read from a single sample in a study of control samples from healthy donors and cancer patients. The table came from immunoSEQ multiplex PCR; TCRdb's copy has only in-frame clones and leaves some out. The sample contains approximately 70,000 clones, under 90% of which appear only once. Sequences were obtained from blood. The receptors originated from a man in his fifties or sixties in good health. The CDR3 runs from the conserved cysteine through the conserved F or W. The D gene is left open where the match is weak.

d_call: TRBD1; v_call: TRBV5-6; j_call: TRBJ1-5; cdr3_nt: TGTGCCAGCAGCCCCAGGGGGGGGAAGCCCCAGCATTTT; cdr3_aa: CASSPRGGKPQHF
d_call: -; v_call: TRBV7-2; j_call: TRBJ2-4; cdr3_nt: TGTGCCAGCAGCTTCCATAGCAGGGCCAAAAACATTCAGTACTTC; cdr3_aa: CASSFHSRAKNIQYF
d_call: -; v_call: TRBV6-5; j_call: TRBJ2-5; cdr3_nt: TGTGCCAGCAGTTACTACGAGGGGACGGGAGAGACCCAGTACTTC; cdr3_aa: CASSYYEGTGETQYF
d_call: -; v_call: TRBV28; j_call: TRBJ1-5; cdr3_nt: TGTGCCAGCACCGACCCAACCCGTGGACCCCTAGATTTCCGGCATTTT; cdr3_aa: CASTDPTRGPLDFRHF
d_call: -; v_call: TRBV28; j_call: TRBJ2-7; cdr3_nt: TGTGCCAGCAGTTTCCCCCGGGAACCCTACGAGCAGTACTTC; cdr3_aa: CASSFPREPYEQYF
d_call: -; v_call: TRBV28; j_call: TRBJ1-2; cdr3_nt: TGTGCCATCAAGGAGGTCAGGGAATATGGCTACACCTTC; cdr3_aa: CAIKEVREYGYTF
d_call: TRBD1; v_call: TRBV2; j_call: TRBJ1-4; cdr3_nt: TGTGCCAGCAGGGGGACAGGGATTAATGAAAAACTGTTTTTT; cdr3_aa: CASRGTGINEKLFF
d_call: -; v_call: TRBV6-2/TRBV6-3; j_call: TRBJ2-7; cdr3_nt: TGTGCCAGCAGTTGGGCAGGTCCCTACGAGCAGTACTTC; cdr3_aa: CASSWAGPYEQYF
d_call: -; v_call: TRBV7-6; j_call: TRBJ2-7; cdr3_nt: TGTGCCAGCAGCTTAGCGGGCAGGGGGGCCTACGAGCAGTACTTC; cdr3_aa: CASSLAGRGAYEQYF
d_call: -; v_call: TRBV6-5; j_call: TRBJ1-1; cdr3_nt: TGTGCCAGCAACACAGGGAGGGAAAACACTGAAGCTTTCTTT; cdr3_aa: CASNTGRENTEAFF
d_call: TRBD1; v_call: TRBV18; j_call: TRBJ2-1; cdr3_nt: TGTGCCAGCTCACCTCCCGTCGGGACAGAGATCAATGAGCAGTTCTTC; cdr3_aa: CASSPPVGTEINEQFF
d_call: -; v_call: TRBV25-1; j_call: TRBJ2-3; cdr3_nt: TGTGCCAGCAGTGTGAGCACAGATACGCAGTATTTT; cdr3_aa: CASSVSTDTQYF
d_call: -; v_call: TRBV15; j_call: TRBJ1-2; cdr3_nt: TGTGCCACCAGCAGAGATCAGGGATGGCATGGCTACACCTTC; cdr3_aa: CATSRDQGWHGYTF
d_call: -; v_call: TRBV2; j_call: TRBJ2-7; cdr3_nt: TGTGCCAGCACGACCCCATTTCGAGTATACTTC; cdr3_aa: CASTTPFRVYF
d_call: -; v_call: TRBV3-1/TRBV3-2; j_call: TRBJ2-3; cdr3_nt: TGTGCCAGCAGCCCTTTTGGGGGGAGACGCAATGGGACAGATACGCAGTATTTT; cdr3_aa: CASSPFGGRRNGTDTQYF
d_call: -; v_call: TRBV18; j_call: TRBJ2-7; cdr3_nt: TGTGCCAGCTCACCTCAACATGGAAGGGGGGGCGAGCAGTACTTC; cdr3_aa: CASSPQHGRGGEQYF
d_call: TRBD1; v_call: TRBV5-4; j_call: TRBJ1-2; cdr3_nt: TGTGCCAGCAGCCCGCAGGGGGACAACTATGGCTACACCTTC; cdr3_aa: CASSPQGDNYGYTF
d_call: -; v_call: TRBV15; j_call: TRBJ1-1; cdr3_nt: TGTGCCACCAGCAGAAGATTACAGGGTTTAGGGACTGAAGCTTTCTTT; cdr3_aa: CATSRRLQGLGTEAFF
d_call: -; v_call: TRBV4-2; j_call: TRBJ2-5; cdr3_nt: TGTGCCAGCAGCCAAGATCTGCTGAGAAAAGAGACCCAGTACTTC; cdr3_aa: CASSQDLLRKETQYF
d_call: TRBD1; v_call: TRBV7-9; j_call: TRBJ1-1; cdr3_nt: TGTGCCAGCAGCCAAAGGGGGCGCACTGAAGCTTTCTTT; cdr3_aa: CASSQRGRTEAFF